What follows is one TCR beta chain and its context. Original processing notes: Quantification of nucleated cells was approximated via reference gene primer amplification. Data came from immunoSEQ multiplex PCR; TCRdb stores just in-frame clones and leaves some out. V, J and clone size are those of that table, while D and trimming were read from the DNA. Among a few hundred thousand clones, roughly 84% were seen once, and the ten largest hold about 10%. The Seattle patients joined while their infection was active and were tracked longitudinally afterward. The sample belongs to a study of blood T cell repertoires in COVID-19. Study summary: In each case, the material was cDNA or gDNA derived from T cells, B-cell-depleted T cells, or PBMCs.

The V and J ends lost 4 bases and 0 bases, in that order; junction bases with no gene match: 10. This CDR3 is built from 17 residues. Germline CDR1 SGHNT, CDR2 YYREEE (reference sequence). The sample was peripheral blood. The rearrangement links TRBV5-4 to TRBJ1-1; 9 nucleotides agree with TRBD1. The clonotype comes from a woman of 80 years or more with COVID-19, enrolled during active disease. The CDR3 DNA sequence: TGTGCCAGCAGCGTCTTGGACAGGGGTACTATGAACACTGAAGCTTTCTTT. This gives the protein CASSVLDRGTMNTEAFF.